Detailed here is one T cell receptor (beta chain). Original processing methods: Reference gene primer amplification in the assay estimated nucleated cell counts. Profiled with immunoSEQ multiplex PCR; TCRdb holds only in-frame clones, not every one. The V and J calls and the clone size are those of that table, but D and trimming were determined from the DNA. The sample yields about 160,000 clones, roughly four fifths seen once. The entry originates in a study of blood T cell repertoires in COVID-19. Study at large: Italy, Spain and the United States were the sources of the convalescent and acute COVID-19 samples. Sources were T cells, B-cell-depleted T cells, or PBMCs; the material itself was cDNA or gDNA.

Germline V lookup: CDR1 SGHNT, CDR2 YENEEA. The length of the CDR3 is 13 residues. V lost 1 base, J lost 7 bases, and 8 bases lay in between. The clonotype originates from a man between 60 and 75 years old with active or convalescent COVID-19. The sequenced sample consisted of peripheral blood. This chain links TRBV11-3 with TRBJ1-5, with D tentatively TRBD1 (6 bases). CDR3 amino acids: CASSLGGPQPQHF. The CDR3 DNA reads TGTGCCAGCAGCTTAGGGGGGCCCCAGCCCCAGCATTTT. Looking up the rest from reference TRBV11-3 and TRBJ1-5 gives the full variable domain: EAGVVQSPRYKIIEKKQPVAFWCNPISGHNTLYWYLQNLGQGPELLIRYENEEAVDDSQLPKDRFSAERLKGVDSTLKIQPAELGDSAVYLCASSLGGPQPQHFGDGTRLSIL.